The 6 T cell receptor beta chains below all came from one sample that was sequenced in a study of CD8+CD57+ T cells in acquired aplastic anemia. Genomic DNA provided the template from which TCR beta VDJ and CDR3 profiles were obtained. TCRdb analysed the reads with MiXCR anew, one entry per CDR3 protein. The data show some 200,000 distinct CDR3 sequences, over 40% seen once. An expansion of CD8+CD57+ cells by flow cytometry had been shown in patients chosen for sequencing. What was sequenced was sorted CD4+, CD8+, or CD8+CD57+ T cells (not recorded which) from PBMCs. The receptor source for this set is a human donor with aplastic anemia.

This clonotype has at least ten counts. This chain connects TRBV6-1 to TRBJ2-2; 7 bases line up with TRBD1. CDR1 and CDR2 from the germline V gene are MNHNS and SASEGT. This CDR3 has 14 residues. Losses at the gene ends were 4 bases for V and 4 bases for J; bases not matched to a gene: 3. In DNA form, the CDR3 reads TGTGCCAGCAGTGCACAGGGGCCCACCGGGGAGCTGTTTTTT. This encodes CASSAQGPTGELFF.

This clonotype was detected many times. The chain uses TRBV6-1 and TRBJ2-4; TRBD2 agrees at 9 bases. The CDR3 covers 16 residues. The germline gives CDR1 MNHNS, CDR2 SASEGT. Unmatched junction bases numbered 7, after V lost 7 bases and J lost 0 bases. In DNA, the CDR3 is TGTGCCAGCATCTTACTAGCGGGCCTAGCCAAAAACATTCAGTACTTC. This gives the protein CASILLAGLAKNIQYF.

This clonotype was detected many times. V usage is TRBV6-2 or TRBV6-3 and J usage is TRBJ2-2; D may correspond to TRBD1 or TRBD2 (6 bases each). The CDR3 loop spans 15 amino acids. Per germline, CDR1 MNHEY and CDR2 SVGEGT. V lost 2 bases to trimming and J lost 5 bases, with 12 bases between them. The CDR3 DNA sequence: TGTGCCAGCAGTTACGGGGGGCCGACGACCGGGGAGCTGTTTTTT. It translates to CASSYGGPTTGELFF.

This clonotype showed up just a few times. DNA of the CDR3: TGTGCCAGCAGCCGTTACAATGAGCAGTTCTTC. It translates to CASSRYNEQFF. The V and J genes are TRBV7-9 and TRBJ2-1; D unclear. V gave up 5 bases and J gave up 4 bases, with 3 bases separating them. This CDR3 spans 11 amino acids. CDR1 is SEHNR and CDR2 is FQNEAQ in the germline V gene (reference sequence).

This chain uses TRBV4-2 with TRBJ2-2; 11 positions match TRBD2. J lost 1 base, V lost 4 bases, and 8 bases had no gene match. Germline values: CDR1 LGHNA, CDR2 YNFKEQ. The CDR3 is made up of 18 amino acids. As DNA, the CDR3 is TGTGCCAGCAGCCGAGAGGGGCTAGCGGGGGGGAACACCGGGGAGCTGTTTTTT. It yields the protein CASSREGLAGGNTGELFF.

This clonotype was picked up many times. The chain recombines TRBV10-3 with TRBJ1-3; D call uncertain. Germline V CDR1 and CDR2: ENHRY, SYGVKD. Trimming took 3 bases from V and 0 from J, leaving 12 bases between them. The CDR3 sequence is 16 residues long. DNA of the CDR3: TGTGCCATCAGTGAAGTGAACCTTCCCTCTGGAAACACCATATATTTT. Translated, it gives CAISEVNLPSGNTIYF.